This T cell receptor beta chain stems from a study of blood T cells in healthy people across ages (dated by TCRdb to the mid-2010s). Notes on the research overall: In model experiments, template switching captured roughly one uniquely barcoded TCR beta cDNA molecule for every two T cells. To avoid experimental bias, donors of different ages were distributed randomly across sequencing lanes. Donors were grouped into four age groups: young (average approximately 15 years), middle-aged (less than 40), aged (roughly 62) and long-lived (roughly 80). For two donors (one aged 18 to 30 and one aged 80 or older), the study analyzed two additional independent replicas of 1 million unique cDNA reads from the same blood draw. Age-related changes in TCR beta repertoire diversity were measured in the study by deep sequencing normalized with unique cDNA molecular identifiers. The paper as a whole reports these results and caveats: Estimates of total diversity from one million sequenced T cells were regarded as lower bounds and underestimates. The percentage of naive T cells measured by flow cytometry correlated strongly with observed TCR beta diversity. Because profiling used bulk unsorted PBMCs, naive and antigen-experienced compartments could not be compared conclusively. Compared with the aged group, the long-lived group had more naive CD4+ T cells, fewer expanded clones and increased TCR diversity, a pattern suggesting age selection. Observed TCR beta diversity per million T cells fell roughly linearly with age, and a significant reduction was already apparent by age around 44. Because the CMV infection status of the donors was unknown, age-related changes in expanded clonotypes may potentially have been confounded.

This clonotype was detected only a few times. Its antigen is not yet known. Base quality data are lacking; no much larger clone is found one base away. The protocol used for the library was 5' RACE. The data were produced on an Illumina HiSeq 2500. A second PCR of about 7 to 12 cycles was performed with a sample-barcoded 5' primer and a J-beta primer mix. Each TCR beta cDNA molecule received a unique molecular identifier from a template-switch 5' adaptor carrying 12 random nucleotides. Each sample yielded at least 2.5 million CDR3-containing paired-end reads. First-strand cDNA synthesis was performed from all RNA using the Mint cDNA synthesis kit, with priming by a TRBC-specific oligonucleotide. Following uracil-DNA glycosylase treatment, all cDNA underwent a first 18-cycle PCR with the universal primers M1SS and BC2_uni_R. Per the original workflow: For normalization, 1 million high-quality reads were randomly selected from each sample, with every read carrying a distinct molecular identifier. Reads sharing molecular identifiers were discarded rather than binned into consensus sequences. MiTCR, with a Q25 quality threshold and the strictest error-elimination algorithm, was used for CDR3 identification, clonotype clustering and error correction. A nonparametric unseen species model with Euler transformation was used to estimate lower-bound total TCR beta diversity. TCRdb trimmed the raw reads at Q25, called clones with MiXCR and kept productive beta chains. Each record represents a unique CDR3 protein, reported with the most common genes and DNA among its rows. The V and J calls, along with clone size, are taken from TCRdb and not from the paper's own processing. This sample gives 600,000 to 800,000 distinct CDR3 sequences in total; under 25% of them show up just once. The ten largest make up approximately 3.6% of the sample.

The cysteine opens and the phenylalanine closes a CDR3 of 16 amino acids. This entry keeps only the CDR3 DNA: 48 bases, framed from base 1. Via the germline V gene, CDR1 is ENHRY and CDR2 SYGVKD. V lost 2 bases and J lost 7 bases; the stretch between them is 17 bases long. Donors were under 40 systemically healthy Caucasian individuals from Russia aged roughly 6 to 90 years. Around 9.8 milliliters of peripheral blood were collected from each donor into EDTA-treated Vacutainer tubes. PBMCs were isolated by Ficoll-Paque density-gradient centrifugation, with at least 6 million obtained per sample. Trizol reagent was used to extract total RNA from the PBMCs, yielding at least 5 micrograms per sample. The percentages of naive CD45RAhigh/CD27high T cells were determined by flow cytometry on a PBMC aliquot from every donor.

The sequenced material came from blood. The V and J segments used are TRBV10-3 and TRBJ1-4; TRBD1 is a weak D gene call, 6 bases matching. This sequence originates from an older man in good health. Here is the DNA: TGTGCCATCAGTGAGGGTACAGGGCTTAACGGTGAAAAACTGTTTTTT. The encoded protein is CAISEGTGLNGEKLFF.